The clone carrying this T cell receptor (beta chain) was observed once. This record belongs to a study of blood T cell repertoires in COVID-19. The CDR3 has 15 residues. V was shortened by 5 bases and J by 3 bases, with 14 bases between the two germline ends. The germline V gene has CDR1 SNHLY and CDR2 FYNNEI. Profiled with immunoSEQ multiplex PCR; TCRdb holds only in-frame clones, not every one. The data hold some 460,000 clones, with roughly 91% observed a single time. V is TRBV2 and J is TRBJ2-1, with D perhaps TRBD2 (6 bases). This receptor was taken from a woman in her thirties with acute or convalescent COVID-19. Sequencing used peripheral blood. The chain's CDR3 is CASSKGLLSYNEQFF. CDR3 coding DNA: TGTGCCAGCAGTAAGGGACTTTTAAGCTACAATGAGCAGTTCTTC. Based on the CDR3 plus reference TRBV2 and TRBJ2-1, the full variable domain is EPEVTQTPSHQVTQMGQEVILRCVPISNHLYFYWYRQILGQKVEFLVSFYNNEISEKSEIFDDQFSVERPDGSNFTLKIRSTKLEDSAMYFCASSKGLLSYNEQFFGPGTRLTVL.